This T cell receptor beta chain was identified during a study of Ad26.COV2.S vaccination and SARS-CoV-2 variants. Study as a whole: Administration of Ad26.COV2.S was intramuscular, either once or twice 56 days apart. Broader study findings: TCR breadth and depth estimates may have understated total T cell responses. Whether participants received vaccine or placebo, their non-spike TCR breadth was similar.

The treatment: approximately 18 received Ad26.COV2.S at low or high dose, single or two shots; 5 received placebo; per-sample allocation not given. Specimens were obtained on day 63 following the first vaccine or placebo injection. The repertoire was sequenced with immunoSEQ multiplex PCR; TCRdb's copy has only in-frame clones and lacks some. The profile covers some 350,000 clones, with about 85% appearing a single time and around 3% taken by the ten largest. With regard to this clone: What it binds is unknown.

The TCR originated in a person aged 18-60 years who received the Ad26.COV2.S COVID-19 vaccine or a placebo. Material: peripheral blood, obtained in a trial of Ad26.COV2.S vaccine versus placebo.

In DNA, the CDR3 is TGTGCCAGCAGTTTCGCTTCGGGTCAGGGGGAGCAGTACTTC. Encoded protein: CASSFASGQGEQYF. The chain couples TRBV25-1 to TRBJ2-7; perhaps TRBD1 as D (6 bases). Germline values: CDR1 MGHDK, CDR2 SYGVNS. The CDR3 is 14 amino acids. Trimming shortened V by 5 bases and J by 7 bases, and 18 bases separated the two germline ends.